This T cell receptor beta chain was observed in a study of blood T cell repertoires in COVID-19. At the level of the study: COVID-19 samples collected from the United States, Italy and Spain covered acute and convalescent phases.

Germline-derived CDR1 and CDR2 are SGHNT and YENEEA. The CDR3 has 12 residues. With 1 base removed from V and 5 bases from J, the gap between germline ends came to 6 bases. In the original workflow: How many nucleated cells were present was estimated from reference gene primer amplification. Method: immunoSEQ multiplex PCR; TCRdb's copy keeps in-frame clones and lacks some. V, J and clone size are those of that table, while D and trimming were read from the DNA. Found here are roughly 73,000 clones, roughly 86% of them singletons; the top ten hold 3.9%. The material sequenced was peripheral blood. The receptor was isolated from a man in his 70s with active COVID-19. The chain combines TRBV11-3 with TRBJ2-7, with D unresolved. CDR3 nucleotides: TGTGCCAGCAGCTTAGCTCGGGACGAGCAGTACTTC. This gives the protein CASSLARDEQYF.